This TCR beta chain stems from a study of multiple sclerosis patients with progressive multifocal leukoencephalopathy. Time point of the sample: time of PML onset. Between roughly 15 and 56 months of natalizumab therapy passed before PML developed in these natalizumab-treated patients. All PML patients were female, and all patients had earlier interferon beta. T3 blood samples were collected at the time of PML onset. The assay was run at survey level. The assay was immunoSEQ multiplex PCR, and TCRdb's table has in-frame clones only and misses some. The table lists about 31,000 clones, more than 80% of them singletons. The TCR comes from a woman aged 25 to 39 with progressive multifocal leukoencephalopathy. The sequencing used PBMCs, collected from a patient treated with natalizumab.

The CDR3 coding sequence is TGTGCCAGCTCCCCAGACGGGAGCTCTGGAAACACCATATATTTT. It specifies CASSPDGSSGNTIYF. The V call is TRBV18, the J call TRBJ1-3, with no clear D. The CDR3 has 15 amino acids. Trimming shortened V by 6 bases and J by 0 bases, and 12 bases separated the two germline ends. In germline, CDR1 is KGHSH, CDR2 LQKENI. Full variable domain (missing parts from reference TRBV18 and TRBJ1-3): NAGVMQNPRHLVRRRGQEARLRCSPMKGHSHVYWYRQLPEEGLKFMVYLQKENIIDESGMPKERFSAEFPKEGPSILRIQQVVRGDSAAYFCASSPDGSSGNTIYFGEGSWLTVV.